This T cell receptor (beta chain) was profiled in a study of T cell responses to AZD1222 COVID-19 vaccine. Study-wide findings and caveats: In all cases, repertoires were sampled only after the peak T cell response. Donors were chiefly white British, with a greater number of females, and clonal diversity was perhaps underestimated.

Note on this clone: Its target is unknown.

TCRdb's copy holds only in-frame clones and misses some; the assay was immunoSEQ multiplex PCR. This table has some 100,000 clones, around nine tenths appearing once. Germline V gene data show CDR1 as LNHNV and CDR2 as YYDKDF (reference sequence). The junction had 2 bases not matched to a gene; V was cut back by 0 bases and J by 4 bases. The CDR3 length is 15 residues. This sample comprised peripheral blood, obtained on day 0 of AZD1222 vaccination. The chain is built from TRBV15 and TRBJ1-2; TRBD1 aligns across 10 bases. The sequence derives from an adult in good health. The CDR3 bases are TGTGCCACCAGCAGAGAGACAGGGGGCTCCTATGGCTACACCTTC. It translates to CATSRETGGSYGYTF.